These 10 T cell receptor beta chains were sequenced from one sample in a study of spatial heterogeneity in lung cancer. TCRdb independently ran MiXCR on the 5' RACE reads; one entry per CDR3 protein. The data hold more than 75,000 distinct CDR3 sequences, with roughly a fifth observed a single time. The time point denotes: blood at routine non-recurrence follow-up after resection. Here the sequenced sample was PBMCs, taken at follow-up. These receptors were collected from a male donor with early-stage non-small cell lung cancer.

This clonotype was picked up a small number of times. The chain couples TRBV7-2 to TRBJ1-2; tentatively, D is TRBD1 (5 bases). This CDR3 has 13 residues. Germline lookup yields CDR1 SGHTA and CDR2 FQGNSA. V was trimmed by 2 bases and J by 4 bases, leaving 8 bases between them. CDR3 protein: CASSLIQGYGYTF. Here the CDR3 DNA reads TGTGCCAGCAGCTTAATCCAGGGCTATGGCTACACCTTC.

For the CDR3, the DNA is TGTGCCAGTAGGGAGACAGCTAGCACAGATACGCAGTATTTT. Translation gives CASRETASTDTQYF. The rearrangement links TRBV19 to TRBJ2-3, with D possibly being TRBD1 (5 bases). The V end lost 6 bases, the J end lost 0 bases, and 10 bases lay between the germline ends. Germline CDR1 LNHDA, CDR2 SQIVND (reference sequence). The CDR3 extends over 14 amino acids.

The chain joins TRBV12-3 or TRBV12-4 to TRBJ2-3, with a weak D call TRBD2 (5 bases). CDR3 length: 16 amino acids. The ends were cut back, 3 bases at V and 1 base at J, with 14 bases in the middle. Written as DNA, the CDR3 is TGTGCCAGCAGTTTCAATCGGGCCGGGGGCACAGATACGCAGTATTTT. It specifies CASSFNRAGGTDTQYF.

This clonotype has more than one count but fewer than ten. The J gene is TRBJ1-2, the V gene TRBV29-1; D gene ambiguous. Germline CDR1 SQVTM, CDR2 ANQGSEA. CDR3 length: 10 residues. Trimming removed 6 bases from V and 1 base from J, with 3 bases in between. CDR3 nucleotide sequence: TGCAGCGTCGATAACTATGGCTACACCTTC. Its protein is CSVDNYGYTF.

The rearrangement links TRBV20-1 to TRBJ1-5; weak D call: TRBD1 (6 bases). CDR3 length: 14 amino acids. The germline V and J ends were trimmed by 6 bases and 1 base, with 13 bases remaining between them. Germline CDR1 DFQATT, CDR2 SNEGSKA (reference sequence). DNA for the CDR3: TGCAGTGCAAAACAGGGCTCGAGCAATCAGCCCCAGCATTTT. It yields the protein CSAKQGSSNQPQHF.

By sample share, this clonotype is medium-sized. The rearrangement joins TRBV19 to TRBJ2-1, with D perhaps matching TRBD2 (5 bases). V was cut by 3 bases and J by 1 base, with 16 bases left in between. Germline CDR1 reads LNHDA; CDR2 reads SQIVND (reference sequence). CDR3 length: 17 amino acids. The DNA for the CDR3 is TGTGCCAGTAGTATTACAATAGGAGGAGGTTCCTACAATGAGCAGTTCTTC. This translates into CASSITIGGGSYNEQFF.

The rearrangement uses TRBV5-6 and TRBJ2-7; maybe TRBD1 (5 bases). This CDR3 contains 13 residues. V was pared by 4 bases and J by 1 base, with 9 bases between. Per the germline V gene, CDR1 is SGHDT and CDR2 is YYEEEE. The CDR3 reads CASSDPGSYEQYF. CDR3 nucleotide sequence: TGTGCCAGCAGCGACCCAGGGTCCTACGAGCAGTACTTC.

The CDR3 sequence: CASSSRIHSGANVLTF. CDR3 in DNA: TGTGCCAGCAGCTCCAGGATTCACTCTGGGGCCAACGTCCTGACTTTC. The chain combines TRBV7-6 with TRBJ2-6; unclear D gene. The V and J ends lost 4 bases and 0 bases respectively, with 10 bases between them. CDR1 and CDR2 from the germline V gene are SGHVS and FNYEAQ. CDR3 size: 16 residues.

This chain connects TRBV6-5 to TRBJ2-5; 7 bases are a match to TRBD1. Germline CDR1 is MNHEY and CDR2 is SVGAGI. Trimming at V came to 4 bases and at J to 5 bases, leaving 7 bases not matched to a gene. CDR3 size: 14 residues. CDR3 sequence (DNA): TGTGCCAGCAGTTCGACAGGGAATGTGGAGACCCAGTACTTC. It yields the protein CASSSTGNVETQYF.

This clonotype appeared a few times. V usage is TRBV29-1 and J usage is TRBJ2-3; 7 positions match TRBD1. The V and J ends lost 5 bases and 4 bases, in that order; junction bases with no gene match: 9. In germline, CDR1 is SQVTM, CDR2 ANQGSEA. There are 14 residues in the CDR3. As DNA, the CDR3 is TGCAGCGTTTCACAAGGGGGCGTCCCAGATACGCAGTATTTT. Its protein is CSVSQGGVPDTQYF.